What follows describes a single TCR beta chain. The antigen remains unidentified. This specimen comes from a study of blood T cells in healthy people across ages. Study-level points and caveats: Fewer expanded clones and more diversity marked long-lived versus aged donors.

A sample-barcoded 5' primer and a J-beta primer mix were used in a second PCR of about 7 to 12 cycles. TCRdb ran MiXCR on the 5' RACE reads and lists one entry per CDR3 protein. The sample records about 800,000 distinct CDR3 sequences, over 45% being singletons. CDR3 size: 16 residues. Looked up from germline, CDR1 is LGHNA and CDR2 is YNFKEQ. The V end lost 4 bases, the J end lost 6 bases, and 19 bases lay between the germline ends. The receptor was isolated from a man aged 25-45 years in good health. V is TRBV4-2 and J is TRBJ2-1, with D perhaps given as TRBD1 or TRBD2 (6 bases each). The sample taken for sequencing was blood. The CDR3 spells CASSLSGGPTVNEQFF. Here the CDR3 DNA reads TGTGCCAGCAGCCTATCCGGGGGCCCTACTGTCAATGAGCAGTTCTTC.